Given below is one T cell receptor (beta chain) in context. Each CDR3 protein is one row after TCRdb ran MiXCR on the RT-PCR reads. This table has more than 400,000 distinct CDR3 sequences, around 7.7% appearing once. This sample was included in a study of response to subunit inactivated influenza vaccine. The germline CDR1 and CDR2 sequences are MDHEN and SYDVKM. The CDR3 is 19 residues long. V shed 4 bases, J shed 0 bases, and the junction held 13 bases outside the gene matches. Sequenced material: PBMCs from blood, taken about 24 months after vaccination. This chain uses TRBV28 with TRBJ2-5; 11 bases fit TRBD2. This TCR was sampled from a man between 45 and 75 years old who received an inactivated influenza vaccine. CDR3 sequence: CASSSYRGLADLYQETQYF. In DNA, the CDR3 is TGTGCCAGCAGTTCCTACCGGGGACTAGCGGACCTGTACCAAGAGACCCAGTACTTC.